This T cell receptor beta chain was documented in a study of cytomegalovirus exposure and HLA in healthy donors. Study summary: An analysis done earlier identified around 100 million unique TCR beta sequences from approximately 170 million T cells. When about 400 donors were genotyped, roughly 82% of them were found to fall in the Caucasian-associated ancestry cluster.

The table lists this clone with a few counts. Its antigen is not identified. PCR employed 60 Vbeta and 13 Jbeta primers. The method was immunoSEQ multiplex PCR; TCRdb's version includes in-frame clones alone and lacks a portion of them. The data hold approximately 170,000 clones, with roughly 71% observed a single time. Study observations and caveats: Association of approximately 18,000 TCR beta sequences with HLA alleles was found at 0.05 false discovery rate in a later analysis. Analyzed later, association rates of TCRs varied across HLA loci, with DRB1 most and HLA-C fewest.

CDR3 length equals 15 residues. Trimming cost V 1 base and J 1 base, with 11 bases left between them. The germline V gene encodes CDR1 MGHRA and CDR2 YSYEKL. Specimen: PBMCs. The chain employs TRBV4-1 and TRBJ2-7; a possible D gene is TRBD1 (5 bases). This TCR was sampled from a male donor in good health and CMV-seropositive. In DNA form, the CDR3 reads TGCGCCAGCAGCCAAGGAGTACCAGGGTCCTACGAGCAGTACTTC. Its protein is CASSQGVPGSYEQYF.